One sample yielded the 5 T cell receptor beta chains listed below, sequenced in a study of blood T cells in healthy people across ages (dated by TCRdb to the mid-2010s). Library preparation employed 5' RACE. The sequencer listed for this sample is Illumina HiSeq 2500. The second PCR ran for roughly 6 to 11 cycles and used a J-beta primer mix along with a sample-barcoded 5' primer. The public reads were reprocessed in TCRdb via fastp at Q25 and MiXCR, keeping in-frame beta chains. Each record represents a unique CDR3 protein, reported with the most common genes and DNA among its rows. In this sample the table shows hundreds of thousands of distinct CDR3 sequences, about 54% of which occur a single time. The ten top clones hold around 37% of the sample. Sequenced material: blood. These receptors were collected from a man aged 55-75 years in good health.

This clonotype has more than one count but fewer than ten. The rearrangement joins TRBV5-1 to TRBJ1-2; D gene unclear. Trimming took 0 bases from V and 1 from J, leaving 10 bases between them. The germline gives CDR1 SGHRS, CDR2 YFSETQ. The CDR3 runs to 15 residues. The DNA of the CDR3 is TGCGCCAGCAGCTTGGGTGCAGGACTTAACTATGGCTACACCTTC. Protein sequence: CASSLGAGLNYGYTF.

The CDR3 sequence is CASSLSGRPSSYNSPLHF. The DNA for the CDR3 is TGTGCCAGCAGTTTATCGGGCAGGCCCAGCTCCTATAATTCACCCCTCCACTTT. The V gene is TRBV27, the J gene TRBJ1-6; no reliable D call. CDR1 is MNHEY and CDR2 is SMNVEV in the germline V gene (reference sequence). Trimming pared 0 bases from V and 0 bases from J, leaving 12 bases between. This CDR3 has 18 residues.

This sequence joins TRBV6-2 or TRBV6-3 and TRBJ2-7, with TRBD1 as a possible D gene (6 bases). The germline V gene has CDR1 MNHEY and CDR2 SVGEGT. V lost 1 base and J lost 1, with 8 bases in between. The CDR3 length is 14 residues. The CDR3 DNA follows: TGTGCCAGCAGTTACTTGGGACAATCCTACGAGCAGTACTTC. Translated, it gives CASSYLGQSYEQYF.

The genes are TRBV6-5 and TRBJ1-6; 7 bases match TRBD1. This CDR3 comprises 14 residues. The junction had 6 bases not matched to a gene; V was cut back by 5 bases and J by 8 bases. The V gene's germline CDR1 is MNHEY and CDR2 SVGAGI. CDR3 residues: CASSNRDSYSPLHF. CDR3 nucleotides: TGTGCCAGCAGTAACCGGGACAGCTATTCACCCCTCCACTTT.

The rearrangement joins TRBV20-1 to TRBJ2-1, with D possibly TRBD1 on 5 matching bases. TRBJ2-7 explains the end of the DNA better; the J call may be wrong. The CDR3 runs to 10 residues. Germline CDR1 and CDR2: DFQATT and SNEGSKA (reference sequence). Here the CDR3 reads CSAYQGEQYF. CDR3 nucleotide sequence: TGCAGTGCCTACCAGGGTGAGCAGTACTTC.